This T cell receptor beta chain was retrieved from a study of T cell repertoires in cytomegalovirus infection. Turning to the study itself: Alongside well-studied HLA-B-restricted CMV epitopes, recently identified HLA-C-restricted CMV epitopes were also used. A matching HLA type, together with CMV infection, was signaled by public TCR beta signatures.

With V trimmed by 2 bases and J by 6 bases, 14 bases remained unmatched. This CDR3 spans 17 amino acids. This clonotype was picked up a small number of times. Its specificity is unknown. One entry per CDR3 protein, called by TCRdb with MiXCR from the reads. The repertoire holds roughly 310,000 distinct CDR3 sequences, with almost 30% as singletons. Study-wide findings and caveats: Public TCR beta family frequency separated CMV-and-HLA carriers, including in an independent cohort. HLA-C-restricted TCR beta clonotypes specific for CMV led the ex vivo response.

This TCR was recovered from a human donor in good health (CMV status not recorded). Some clones in this sample may be carry-over from other donors' samples. The sequencing here drew on cultured PBMCs, taken from culture after CMV antigen stimulation. The chain uses TRBV12-3 or TRBV12-4 and TRBJ2-7; 9 bases line up with TRBD1. CDR3 sequence reads: CASSLSRPGTGFREQYF. The CDR3 bases are TGTGCCAGCAGTTTATCTAGACCCGGGACAGGGTTTCGCGAGCAGTACTTC.